This TCR beta chain was captured in a study of breast tumors, draining lymph nodes, adjacent tissues. CDR1 is SGHAT and CDR2 is FQNNGV in the germline V gene. The CDR3 length is 16 residues. Trimming stripped 3 bases from V and 8 bases from J, with 19 bases between. Samples came from axillary lymph nodes draining the breast cancer. Overall study results and limits: Data only fit, rather than demonstrated, lymph node origin of most tumor T cells. Tumors had less TCR diversity than lymph nodes, more than nontumor tissue.

This clonotype has at least ten counts. The antigen remains undetermined. TCRdb called the multiplex PCR reads again in MiXCR, with one record for every CDR3 protein. The sample yields about 270,000 distinct CDR3 sequences, over 25% seen once. V usage is TRBV11-2 and J usage is TRBJ1-4, with D uncertain. The sequencing sample was made of axillary lymph node tissue. This receptor was identified in a female donor with breast cancer. Some clones in this sample may be carry-over from other donors' samples. DNA for the CDR3: TGTGCCAGCAGCTTGGCTGTCAGACCAACTACCGAAAAACTGTTTTTT. Encoded protein: CASSLAVRPTTEKLFF.